The 8 T cell receptor beta chains below come from one sample, sequenced in a study of OX40 agonist ivuxolimab in advanced cancers. The table came from immunoSEQ multiplex PCR; TCRdb's copy has only in-frame clones and leaves some out. The sample shows 50,000 to 70,000 clones, approximately 92% of them seen only once. The sequences come from CD4+ or CD8+ T cells sorted from blood, collected in a trial of the OX40 agonist ivuxolimab. Source of these receptors: an adult with an advanced solid tumor such as melanoma, head and neck, liver or kidney cancer.

The CDR3 sequence is CSVEGGLAGFNEQFF. CDR3 nucleotides: TGCAGCGTTGAAGGGGGACTAGCGGGATTCAATGAGCAGTTCTTC. V usage is TRBV29-1 and J usage is TRBJ2-1; 13 bases map to TRBD2. The CDR3 is 15 amino acids. Germline CDR1 and CDR2: SQVTM and ANQGSEA. V gave up 1 base and J gave up 6 bases; unmatched junction bases: 3.

This chain joins TRBV6-4 and TRBJ2-2, with D unclear. Germline V gene lookup returns CDR1 MRHNA and CDR2 SNTAGT. Trimming cost V 7 bases and J 4 bases, with 7 bases left between them. The CDR3 totals 12 residues. CDR3 DNA sequence: TGTGCCAGCATTTCCGCCACCGGGGAGCTGTTTTTT. This encodes CASISATGELFF.

This clone was observed a single time. The genes are TRBV5-1 and TRBJ1-2; no reliable D call. V was shortened by 5 bases and J by 10 bases, with 15 bases between the two germline ends. Germline V gene sequence: CDR1 SGHRS, CDR2 YFSETQ. This CDR3 is built from 12 residues. The CDR3 loop is CASRLPGRPYTF. The CDR3 DNA follows: TGCGCCAGCAGGTTGCCGGGTAGGCCCTACACCTTC.

This clone was seen just once. The chain links TRBV9 to TRBJ1-4; tentatively, D is TRBD1 (5 bases). Germline lookup yields CDR1 SGDLS and CDR2 YYNGEE. This CDR3 is built from 14 residues. Trimming removed 3 bases from V and 7 bases from J, with 13 bases in between. As DNA, the CDR3 is TGTGCCAGCAGCGCAGGGATTGGGGGTGAAAAACTGTTTTTT. Translating it yields CASSAGIGGEKLFF.

The chain joins TRBV14 to TRBJ1-3, with D uncertain. V was trimmed by 4 bases and J by 3 bases, leaving 7 bases between them. CDR1 and CDR2 (germline): SGHDN, FVKESK. The CDR3 is 13 residues long. The CDR3 here is CASSLGFGNTIYF. CDR3 DNA sequence: TGTGCCAGCAGCCTTGGCTTTGGAAACACCATATATTTT.

The chain couples TRBV6-5 to TRBJ2-7; 9 bases fit TRBD1. The V gene end was trimmed by 0 bases and the J gene end by 6 bases; junction bases not matched to a gene: 3. The V gene's germline CDR1 is MNHEY and CDR2 SVGAGI. The CDR3 contains 14 residues. The CDR3 sequence: CASSYSQGAREQYF. The CDR3 region has the DNA TGTGCCAGCAGTTACTCACAGGGGGCTCGCGAGCAGTACTTC.

The CDR3 is CASSTGRSTGELFF. CDR3 DNA sequence: TGTGCCAGCAGTACCGGACGGTCCACCGGGGAGCTGTTTTTT. The J gene is TRBJ2-2, the V gene TRBV2; D gene ambiguous. V dropped 5 bases and J dropped 4 bases, with 11 bases sitting between them. Germline V CDR1 and CDR2: SNHLY, FYNNEI. This CDR3 comprises 14 residues.

This clone was seen once. The genes are TRBV19 and TRBJ2-7; a possible D gene is TRBD2 (5 bases). Germline CDR1 and CDR2: LNHDA and SQIVND (reference sequence). V lost 8 bases and J 0 bases, leaving 11 bases between the germline ends. This CDR3 has 13 amino acids. CDR3 residues: CASGGLPSYEQYF. In nucleotides, the CDR3 is TGTGCCAGTGGAGGACTCCCCTCCTACGAGCAGTACTTC.